The 12 T cell receptor beta chains listed next were all sequenced from one sample in a study of cytotoxic CD8 clonotypes in ibrutinib-treated CLL. Libraries were prepared by immunoSEQ multiplex PCR; TCRdb keeps only in-frame clonotypes and omits some of them. The sample contains 150,000 to 250,000 clones, about 72% of which appear only once. This sample comprised PBMCs, obtained after 24 months of ibrutinib treatment. Receptors were obtained from a human donor with chronic lymphocytic leukemia.

The CDR3 DNA is TGTGCCAGCAGCTTGGCAGGCGCAACTAATGAAAAACTGTTTTTT. Protein product: CASSLAGATNEKLFF. This chain uses TRBV5-5 with TRBJ1-4, with unresolved D. The length of the CDR3 is 15 residues. Trimming pared 0 bases from V and 0 bases from J, leaving 6 bases between. Germline CDR1 is SGHKS and CDR2 is YYEKEE (reference sequence).

The rearrangement joins TRBV9 to TRBJ2-5; D might be TRBD2 (5 bases). The germline gives CDR1 SGDLS, CDR2 YYNGEE. This CDR3 comprises 13 residues. V lost 4 bases and J lost 2, with 9 bases in between. Here the CDR3 DNA reads TGTGCCAGCAGCCTAAGCGGACAAGAGACCCAGTACTTC. Protein: CASSLSGQETQYF.

This chain joins TRBV5-4 and TRBJ2-7; 8 bases are a match to TRBD2. The CDR3 covers 14 residues. The V gene end was trimmed by 2 bases and the J gene end by 2 bases; junction bases not matched to a gene: 3. Germline loops: CDR1 SGHNT, CDR2 YYREEE (reference sequence). The DNA of the CDR3 is TGTGCCAGCAGCTTACGGGAGGGGACCTACGAGCAGTACTTC. It codes for CASSLREGTYEQYF.

This clone was observed a few times. The chain is built from TRBV5-1 and TRBJ2-2; D might be TRBD1 (5 bases). The germline CDR1 and CDR2 sequences are SGHRS and YFSETQ. The CDR3 covers 15 residues. V was clipped by 4 bases and J by 3 bases, with 13 bases between them. The chain's CDR3 is CASSPMDTYTGELFF. CDR3 bases: TGCGCCAGCAGCCCAATGGACACTTACACCGGGGAGCTGTTTTTT.

This clone was found a few times. The chain links TRBV18 to TRBJ2-4; D possibly matches TRBD1 or TRBD2 (5 bases each). The CDR3 sequence is 16 residues long. Germline CDR1 is KGHSH and CDR2 is LQKENI. The ends were cut back, 2 bases at V and 6 bases at J, with 17 bases in the middle. DNA of the CDR3: TGTGCCAGCTCACCAAGAGGGGCCGGCTTCCGAAACATTCAGTACTTC. It codes for CASSPRGAGFRNIQYF.

The J gene is TRBJ2-1, the V gene TRBV19, with 7 bases identical to TRBD2. The V and J ends lost 8 bases and 4 bases, in that order; junction bases with no gene match: 5. The CDR3 loop spans 13 amino acids. Germline CDR1 LNHDA, CDR2 SQIVND (reference sequence). The CDR3 reads CASSAGPYNEQFF. The CDR3 DNA reads TGTGCCAGTTCAGCGGGACCATACAATGAGCAGTTCTTC.

This clone showed up just a few times. The rearrangement joins TRBV5-4 to TRBJ2-3; 14 positions match TRBD2. V dropped 4 bases and J dropped 2; count of bases not matched to a gene: 3. Germline V gives CDR1 SGHNT, CDR2 YYREEE (reference sequence). The CDR3 is made up of 16 amino acids. The CDR3 reads CASSGGLAGVTDTQYF. The DNA for the CDR3 is TGTGCCAGCAGCGGGGGACTAGCGGGAGTCACAGATACGCAGTATTTT.

The chain is built from TRBV30 and TRBJ1-3; weak D call: TRBD1 (5 bases). V lost 0 bases and J 2 bases, leaving 8 bases between the germline ends. The CDR3 runs 14 residues. Germline V gene sequence: CDR1 GTSNPN, CDR2 SVGIG (reference sequence). The CDR3, as DNA: TGTGCCTGGAGTGTACGCAGGGCTGGAAACACCATATATTTT. This sequence encodes CAWSVRRAGNTIYF.

The chain uses TRBV7-7 and TRBJ2-1; 9 bases align to TRBD2. V was pared by 1 base and J by 9 bases, with 7 bases of the junction left unmatched. The CDR3 is 15 residues long. CDR1 is SSHAT and CDR2 is FNYEAQ in the germline V gene (reference sequence). The CDR3 sequence: CASSLGVAGEIEQFF. The CDR3 nucleotides are TGTGCCAGCAGCTTAGGGGTAGCGGGAGAAATTGAGCAGTTCTTC.

This chain links TRBV19 with TRBJ2-1; TRBD2 is a possible D gene (5 bases). V gave up 1 base and J gave up 5 bases, with 9 bases separating them. There are 14 residues in the CDR3. The germline V gene has CDR1 LNHDA and CDR2 SQIVND (reference sequence). This CDR3 reads CASSIGGPNNEQFF. The CDR3 nucleotides are TGTGCCAGTAGTATAGGAGGGCCGAACAATGAGCAGTTCTTC.

This sequence joins TRBV7-2 and TRBJ1-2; D unresolved. Germline V gene sequence: CDR1 SGHTA, CDR2 FQGNSA. CDR3 size: 15 residues. V lost 6 bases and J lost 4, with 18 bases in between. The CDR3 DNA reads TGTGCCAGCAGGCCTCCCGTGGGTGAGAGCTATGGCTACACCTTC. Translated, it gives CASRPPVGESYGYTF.

The CDR3 DNA reads TGCGCCAGCAGCCAAGGACTAGCGGGACACTACGAGCAGTACTTC. It codes for CASSQGLAGHYEQYF. The rearrangement joins TRBV4-3 to TRBJ2-7, with 11 bases matching TRBD2. The junction had 2 bases not matched to a gene; V was cut back by 1 base and J by 3 bases. The germline V gene has CDR1 LGHNA and CDR2 YSLEER. The CDR3 extends over 15 amino acids.